The subject of this entry is one T cell receptor beta chain. Its cognate antigen is unknown. The entry originates in a study of T cell responses to AZD1222 COVID-19 vaccine. General study points: Mapped onto spike, vaccine-associated CD4 TCRs spanned it and were dominant at 160-218 and 743-854. Repertoire collection took place solely once the T cell response had peaked.

The CDR3 covers 16 residues. CDR1 SNHLY and CDR2 FYNNEI come from the germline V gene. V shed 2 bases and J shed 5 bases, with 15 bases lying between them. Clones were sequenced by immunoSEQ multiplex PCR, and TCRdb holds only the in-frame ones, with some missing. This table holds some 150,000 clones, around four fifths found once. Here the sequenced sample was peripheral blood, taken on day 0 of MenACWY control vaccination. V gene TRBV2 combines with J gene TRBJ2-2; tentatively, D is TRBD1 or TRBD2 (6 bases each). The source is an adult in good health. CDR3 sequence: CASSEKWGARTGELFF. CDR3 coding DNA: TGTGCCAGCAGTGAAAAGTGGGGGGCAAGGACCGGGGAGCTGTTTTTT.